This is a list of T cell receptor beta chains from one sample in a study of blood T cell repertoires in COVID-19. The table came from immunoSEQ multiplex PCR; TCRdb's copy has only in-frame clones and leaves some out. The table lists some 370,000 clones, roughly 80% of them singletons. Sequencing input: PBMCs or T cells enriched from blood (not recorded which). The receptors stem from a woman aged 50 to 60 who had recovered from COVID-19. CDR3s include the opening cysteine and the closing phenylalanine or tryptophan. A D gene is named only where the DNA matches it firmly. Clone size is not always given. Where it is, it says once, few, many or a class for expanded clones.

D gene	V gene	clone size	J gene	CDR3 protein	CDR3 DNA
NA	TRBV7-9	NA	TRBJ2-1	CASSFNNEQFF	TGTGCCAGCAGCTTCAACAATGAGCAGTTCTTC
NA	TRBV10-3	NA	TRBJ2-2	CAIGGVGSTGELFF	TGTGCCATAGGGGGGGTCGGGAGCACCGGGGAGCTGTTTTTT
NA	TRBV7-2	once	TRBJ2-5	CASSLWSKETQYF	TGTGCCAGCAGCTTGTGGAGCAAGGAGACCCAGTACTTC
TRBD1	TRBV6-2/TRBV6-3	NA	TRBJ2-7	CASSYSRQGSSYEQYF	TGTGCCAGCAGTTACAGTCGACAGGGTAGCTCCTACGAGCAGTACTTC
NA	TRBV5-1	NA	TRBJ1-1	CASSLNDNLNTEAFF	TGCGCCAGCAGCTTGAATGACAACCTGAACACTGAAGCTTTCTTT
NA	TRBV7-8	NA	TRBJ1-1	CASTAGKGQNTEAFF	TGTGCCAGCACCGCGGGAAAGGGCCAGAACACTGAAGCTTTCTTT
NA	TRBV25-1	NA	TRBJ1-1	CASSESIYEAFF	TGTGCCAGCAGTGAAAGTATCTATGAAGCTTTCTTT
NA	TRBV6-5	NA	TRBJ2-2	CASTLGQNTGELFF	TGTGCCAGCACCTTAGGACAGAACACCGGGGAGCTGTTTTTT
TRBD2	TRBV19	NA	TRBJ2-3	CASSISGRGDTQYF	TGTGCCAGTAGTATATCAGGGCGGGGGGATACGCAGTATTTT
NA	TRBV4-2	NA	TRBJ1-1	CASSQEGGGFTEAFF	TGTGCCAGCAGCCAAGAAGGTGGCGGTTTCACTGAAGCTTTCTTT
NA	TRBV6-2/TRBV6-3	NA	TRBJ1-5	CASSSQVNQPQHF	TGTGCCAGCAGTAGCCAAGTCAATCAGCCCCAGCATTTT
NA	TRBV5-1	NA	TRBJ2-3	CASREQTTDTQYF	TGCGCCAGCAGAGAACAGACCACAGATACGCAGTATTTT
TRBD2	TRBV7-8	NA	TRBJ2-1	CASIPRASGSEQFF	TGTGCCAGCATCCCCCGGGCTAGCGGGAGCGAGCAGTTCTTC
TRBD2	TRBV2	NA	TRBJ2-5	CASSGRGGSSPYQETQYF	TGTGCCAGCAGTGGAAGGGGCGGGAGCAGTCCTTACCAAGAGACCCAGTACTTC
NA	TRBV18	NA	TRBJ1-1	CASSRYRESAEAFF	TGTGCCAGCTCACGGTACAGGGAATCGGCTGAAGCTTTCTTT
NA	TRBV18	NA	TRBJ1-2	CASSPGGDYGYTF	TGTGCCAGCTCACCAGGCGGGGACTATGGCTACACCTTC
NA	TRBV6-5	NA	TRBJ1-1	CASSYSIFGGSSEAFF	TGTGCCAGCAGTTACTCGATCTTTGGGGGGTCTTCTGAAGCTTTCTTT
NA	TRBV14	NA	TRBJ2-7	CASSQARGATVQYF	TGTGCCAGCAGCCAAGCTCGCGGGGCGACGGTGCAGTACTTC
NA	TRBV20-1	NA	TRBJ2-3	CSARQLDTQYF	TGCAGTGCTAGACAGTTAGATACGCAGTATTTT
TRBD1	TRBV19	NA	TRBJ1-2	CASMGQGWGYGYTF	TGTGCCAGTATGGGACAGGGTTGGGGCTATGGCTACACCTTC
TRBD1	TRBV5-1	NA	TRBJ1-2	CASSSGQGGGYTF	TGCGCCAGCAGCTCGGGACAGGGCGGTGGCTACACCTTC
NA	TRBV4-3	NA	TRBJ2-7	CASSRDRSYEQYF	TGCGCCAGCAGCCGTGACAGAAGCTACGAGCAGTACTTC
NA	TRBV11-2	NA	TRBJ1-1	CASSLGGGRSTEAFF	TGTGCCAGCAGCTTAGGAGGGGGACGGAGCACTGAAGCTTTCTTT
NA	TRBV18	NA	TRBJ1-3	CASSPGRAGTGNTIYF	TGTGCCAGCTCACCTGGCAGGGCTGGCACTGGAAACACCATATATTTT